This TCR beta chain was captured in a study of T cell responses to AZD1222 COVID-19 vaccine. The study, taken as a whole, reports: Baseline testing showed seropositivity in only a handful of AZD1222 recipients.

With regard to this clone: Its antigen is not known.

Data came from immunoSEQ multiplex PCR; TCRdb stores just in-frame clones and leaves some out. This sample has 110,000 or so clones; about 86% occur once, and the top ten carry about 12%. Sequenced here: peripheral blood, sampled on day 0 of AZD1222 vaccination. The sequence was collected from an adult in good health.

The CDR3 sequence is CATSRTGASTDTQYF. CDR3 sequence (DNA): TGTGCCACCAGCCGGACAGGAGCTAGCACAGATACGCAGTATTTT. This chain connects TRBV24-1 to TRBJ2-3; 7 positions match TRBD1. The CDR3 totals 15 residues. Germline V CDR1 and CDR2: KGHDR, SFDVKD. V shed 7 bases and J 0 bases; nucleotides not matched to a gene: 6.